Below, 15 T cell receptor beta chains from the same sample are listed, as sequenced in a study of cytomegalovirus exposure and HLA in healthy donors. The PCR had 60 Vbeta and 13 Jbeta primers. TCRdb's table, derived via immunoSEQ multiplex PCR, lists solely in-frame clones and lacks some. This sample has around 50,000 clones, with about 78% found just once. Sequencing was carried out using PBMCs. These receptors were obtained from a man aged 25 to 40 in good health and CMV-seropositive.

The chain has TRBV9 and TRBJ2-5, with TRBD2 matching over 13 bases. The V gene's germline CDR1 is SGDLS and CDR2 YYNGEE. This CDR3 contains 18 residues. V dropped 2 bases and J dropped 0; count of bases not matched to a gene: 7. This CDR3 is CASSVGLAGADNQETQYF. The CDR3 region has the DNA TGTGCCAGCAGCGTTGGACTAGCGGGGGCCGATAACCAAGAGACCCAGTACTTC.

V and J are TRBV2 and TRBJ1-6, with D possibly being TRBD1 (6 bases). Trimming stripped 9 bases from V and 8 bases from J, with 17 bases between. There are 14 residues in the CDR3. Germline CDR1 and CDR2: SNHLY and FYNNEI. In DNA, the CDR3 is TGTGCCAGATCTTTGACAGGTCGCGATTCACCCCTCCACTTT. Amino acid sequence: CARSLTGRDSPLHF.

The chain is built from TRBV6-5 and TRBJ2-7; tentatively, D is TRBD2 (6 bases). The germline V gene has CDR1 MNHEY and CDR2 SVGAGI. This CDR3 spans 14 amino acids. Between the trimmed V and J ends, which lost 2 bases and 6 bases, there was a span of 14 bases. The CDR3 protein is CASSYGQGGREQYF. CDR3 coding DNA: TGTGCCAGCAGTTACGGGCAGGGAGGTCGCGAGCAGTACTTC.

The table lists this clone with a few counts. This chain connects TRBV25-1 to TRBJ2-7, with no clear D. Germline lookup yields CDR1 MGHDK and CDR2 SYGVNS. The CDR3 is made up of 13 amino acids. The germline V and J ends were trimmed by 3 bases and 2 bases, with 8 bases remaining between them. CDR3 nucleotide sequence: TGTGCCAGCAGTGATTGGCAAGCCTACGAGCAGTACTTC. Its translation is CASSDWQAYEQYF.

This chain uses TRBV14 with TRBJ1-4; D remains unclear. The CDR3 consists of 12 residues. Germline CDR1 SGHDN, CDR2 FVKESK. Trimming took 2 bases from V and 6 from J, leaving 4 bases between them. The CDR3 protein is CASSQRDEKLFF. In DNA, the CDR3 is TGTGCCAGCAGCCAAAGAGATGAAAAACTGTTTTTT.

The CDR3 region is CASNGPGQFNQPQHF. The CDR3 DNA is TGTGCCAGTAATGGACCGGGACAGTTCAATCAGCCCCAGCATTTT. The chain joins TRBV19 to TRBJ1-5; 7 bases are shared with TRBD1. After removal of 7 bases from V and 3 bases from J, the junction contained 9 bases not matched to a gene. The CDR3 runs to 15 residues. CDR1 LNHDA and CDR2 SQIVND come from the germline V gene (reference sequence).

The chain joins TRBV5-5 to TRBJ1-4, with D perhaps TRBD1 (5 bases). CDR3 length: 15 residues. Trimming left V 4 bases short and J 6 bases short, with 16 bases between. Germline CDR1 reads SGHKS; CDR2 reads YYEKEE (reference sequence). CDR3 region: CASSVGGLSHEKLFF. The CDR3, as DNA: TGTGCCAGCAGCGTGGGGGGACTATCCCATGAAAAACTGTTTTTT.

V is TRBV2 and J is TRBJ1-4, with 8 bases lining up with TRBD1. J lost 5 bases, V lost 8 bases, and 4 bases had no gene match. From germline, CDR1 is SNHLY and CDR2 FYNNEI. CDR3 size: 13 residues. The CDR3 is CASDRGGNEKLFF. CDR3 bases: TGTGCCAGCGACAGGGGAGGGAATGAAAAACTGTTTTTT.

There are a few counts of this clone. The J gene is TRBJ1-1, the V gene TRBV9; no firm D call. The CDR3 contains 13 residues. Germline CDR1 and CDR2: SGDLS and YYNGEE. Trimming removed 1 base at V and 4 bases at J, with 8 bases between. The CDR3 region has the DNA TGTGCCAGCAGCGTATCACAGTCCACTGAAGCTTTCTTT. Its protein is CASSVSQSTEAFF.

The chain uses TRBV25-1 and TRBJ1-3; D is ambiguous. The germline CDR1 and CDR2 sequences are MGHDK and SYGVNS. This CDR3 is built from 13 residues. Trimming shortened V by 10 bases and J by 4 bases, and 14 bases separated the two germline ends. CDR3 in DNA: TGTGCCACCGAGGGAATGAGGGGAAACACCATATATTTT. It translates to CATEGMRGNTIYF.

V is TRBV9 and J is TRBJ2-7; 14 bases agree with TRBD2. Germline CDR1 is SGDLS and CDR2 is YYNGEE. Trimming cost V 0 bases and J 3 bases; bases outside gene matches: 2. The CDR3 runs 16 residues. Here the CDR3 reads CASSVGGTSGGYEQYF. The DNA for the CDR3 is TGTGCCAGCAGCGTAGGGGGGACTAGCGGGGGCTACGAGCAGTACTTC.

The chain combines TRBV19 with TRBJ2-7, with 10 nucleotides matching TRBD1. The CDR3 has 12 amino acids. Germline V gene data show CDR1 as LNHDA and CDR2 as SQIVND (reference sequence). Trimming cost V 4 bases and J 6 bases; bases outside gene matches: 0. DNA of the CDR3: TGTGCCAGTAGTAGGGACAGGGGCGAGCAGTACTTC. Translated: CASSRDRGEQYF.

The rearrangement uses TRBV14 and TRBJ2-2, with D possibly being TRBD1 (6 bases). Trimming left V 3 bases short and J 7 bases short, with 15 bases between. From germline, CDR1 is SGHDN and CDR2 FVKESK. The CDR3 covers 15 residues. In DNA form, the CDR3 reads TGTGCCAGCAGCCAGTACAGGGCCGGCAGCGGGGAGCTGTTTTTT. Protein: CASSQYRAGSGELFF.

The CDR3 DNA is TGTGCCAGCAGTACTTGGGGGGAAGAGGGCGGGGAGCTGTTTTTT. This codes for CASSTWGEEGGELFF. This chain links TRBV27 with TRBJ2-2; TRBD2 might be the D (6 bases). The CDR3 covers 15 residues. From germline, CDR1 is MNHEY and CDR2 SMNVEV (reference sequence). V lost 5 bases and J lost 7, with 17 bases in between.

V is TRBV18 and J is TRBJ2-7; D may be TRBD2 (6 bases). V was cut by 2 bases and J by 5 bases, with 16 bases left in between. The CDR3 runs 15 residues. From germline, CDR1 is KGHSH and CDR2 LQKENI. CDR3 DNA sequence: TGTGCCAGCTCACCAAGGTTGGAGGGAAGCCACGAGCAGTACTTC. Translation: CASSPRLEGSHEQYF.